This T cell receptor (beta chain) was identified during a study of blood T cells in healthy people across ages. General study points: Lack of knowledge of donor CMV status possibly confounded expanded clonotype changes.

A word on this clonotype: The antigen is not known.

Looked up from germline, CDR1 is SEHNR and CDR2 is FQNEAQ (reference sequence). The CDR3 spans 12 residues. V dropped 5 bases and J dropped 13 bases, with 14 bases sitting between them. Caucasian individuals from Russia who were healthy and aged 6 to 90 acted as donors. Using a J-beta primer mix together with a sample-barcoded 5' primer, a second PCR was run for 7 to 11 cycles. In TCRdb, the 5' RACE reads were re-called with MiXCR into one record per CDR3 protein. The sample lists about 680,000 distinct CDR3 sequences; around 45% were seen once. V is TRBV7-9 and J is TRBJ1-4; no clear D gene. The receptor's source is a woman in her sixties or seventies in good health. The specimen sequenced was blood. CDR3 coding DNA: TGTGCCAGCAGCACAGCCCAGGACCGACTGTTTTTT. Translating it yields CASSTAQDRLFF.